These T cell receptor beta chains were read from a single sample in a study of technical replicates of blood from a handful of donors. The repertoire was sequenced with immunoSEQ multiplex PCR; TCRdb's copy has only in-frame clones and lacks some. The sample includes 40,000 to 60,000 clones, roughly 90% of them seen just once. The specimen was PBMCs. These receptors all stem from a human donor in good health. Some clones in this sample may be carry-over from other donors' samples. Both conserved end residues are part of each CDR3. The D gene is left open where the match is weak. Clone size is shown for a subset of rows, as once, few, many or a class of expanded clone.

clone_size	v_call	j_call	d_call	cdr3_aa	cdr3_nt
NA	TRBV2	TRBJ2-7	NA	CASMSGSSYEQYF	TGTGCCAGCATGAGCGGATCCTCCTACGAGCAGTACTTC
NA	TRBV4-3	TRBJ2-7	TRBD1	CASSQDFAQGSYEQYF	TGCGCCAGCAGCCAAGATTTCGCACAGGGGTCCTACGAGCAGTACTTC
NA	TRBV19	TRBJ1-5	NA	CASNPRTAGNQPQHF	TGTGCCAGTAATCCCCGGACAGCAGGCAATCAGCCCCAGCATTTT
NA	TRBV7-2	TRBJ2-3	TRBD2	CASSPILAGGRRGVDTQYF	TGTGCCAGCAGCCCCATTCTAGCGGGGGGCCGGAGAGGTGTGGATACGCAGTATTTT
NA	TRBV27	TRBJ2-2	TRBD1	CASSLYGQGANTGELFF	TGTGCCAGCAGTTTATACGGACAGGGGGCGAACACCGGGGAGCTGTTTTTT
NA	TRBV7-8	TRBJ1-5	NA	CASSFSNEYNQPQHF	TGTGCCAGCAGCTTCTCAAACGAGTACAATCAGCCCCAGCATTTT
NA	TRBV10-3	TRBJ1-4	NA	CAIGGGPNSEEKLFF	TGTGCCATCGGGGGGGGACCCAACTCGGAGGAAAAACTGTTTTTT
few	TRBV13	TRBJ1-1	NA	CASQRTISWGGRVNTEAFF	TGTGCCAGCCAGAGGACAATTTCCTGGGGGGGGCGAGTGAACACTGAAGCTTTCTTT
NA	TRBV27	TRBJ2-2	NA	CAGQDLNTGELFF	TGTGCCGGGCAGGACTTGAACACCGGGGAGCTGTTTTTT
NA	TRBV6-6	TRBJ2-1	TRBD2	CASSHGGGGAVLEQFF	TGTGCCAGCAGCCATGGCGGCGGGGGGGCCGTTCTTGAGCAGTTCTTC
NA	TRBV7-9	TRBJ2-7	NA	CASSPMTRGEQYF	TGTGCCAGCAGCCCAATGACCAGGGGCGAGCAGTACTTC
NA	TRBV4-2	TRBJ2-3	TRBD2	CASSQDRGLVRDTQYF	TGTGCCAGCAGCCAAGATAGGGGACTAGTAAGAGATACGCAGTATTTT
NA	TRBV4-2	TRBJ1-2	NA	CASSRAGVSDYGYTF	TGTGCCAGCAGCCGAGCGGGGGTTTCGGACTATGGCTACACCTTC
NA	TRBV6-6	TRBJ2-5	TRBD2	CASSLGTSWQETQYF	TGTGCCAGCAGTTTGGGGACTAGTTGGCAAGAGACCCAGTACTTC
NA	TRBV6-1	TRBJ2-7	TRBD2	CASSEQTAGGSSYEQYF	TGTGCCAGCAGTGAACAGACAGCGGGGGGGAGCTCCTACGAGCAGTACTTC
NA	TRBV30	TRBJ1-2	NA	CAWTQGYGYTF	TGTGCCTGGACACAGGGTTATGGCTACACCTTC
few	TRBV5-6	TRBJ2-5	NA	CASSFRVLGGETQYF	TGTGCCAGCAGCTTTCGGGTCCTAGGAGGGGAGACCCAGTACTTC
once	TRBV6-5	TRBJ2-5	TRBD2	CASMGGVSGTQYF	TGTGCCAGCATGGGGGGGGTGTCTGGGACCCAGTACTTC
NA	TRBV6-5	TRBJ1-1	NA	CASSSLQGPAFF	TGTGCCAGCAGTAGTTTACAGGGACCGGCTTTCTTT
NA	TRBV29-1	TRBJ2-3	NA	CSVAPGLTDTQYF	TGCAGCGTTGCCCCAGGGTTGACAGATACGCAGTATTTT
NA	TRBV30	TRBJ2-5	TRBD2	CAWSVGSGGFQETQYF	TGTGCCTGGAGCGTAGGTAGCGGGGGATTCCAAGAGACCCAGTACTTC
NA	TRBV27	TRBJ2-7	NA	CASSLNGGGPYEQYF	TGTGCCAGCAGTTTAAACGGAGGGGGCCCCTACGAGCAGTACTTC
NA	TRBV5-5	TRBJ1-1	NA	CASSFLARSNTEAFF	TGTGCCAGCAGCTTTCTGGCACGATCGAACACTGAAGCTTTCTTT
NA	TRBV6-1	TRBJ2-1	NA	CASSESTYNEQFF	TGTGCCAGCAGTGAAAGCACTTACAATGAGCAGTTCTTC
NA	TRBV9	TRBJ2-3	NA	CASSVLGGPTDTQYF	TGTGCCAGCAGCGTATTAGGAGGGCCAACAGATACGCAGTATTTT
NA	TRBV30	TRBJ1-2	NA	CAWARGSSGYTF	TGTGCCTGGGCCCGTGGGAGTTCCGGCTACACCTTC
NA	TRBV30	TRBJ2-7	NA	CAWSLGGMGDEQYF	TGTGCCTGGAGTCTGGGGGGTATGGGGGACGAGCAGTACTTC
NA	TRBV7-2	TRBJ1-2	NA	CASSITERLNYGYTF	TGTGCCAGCAGCATAACCGAACGGTTGAACTATGGCTACACCTTC
once	TRBV4-1	TRBJ1-1	TRBD1	CASSQGGQGTTEAFF	TGCGCCAGCAGCCAAGGGGGACAGGGGACTACTGAAGCTTTCTTT
NA	TRBV6-5	TRBJ1-2	TRBD1	CASRGTAFNYGYTF	TGTGCCAGCAGGGGGACAGCATTTAACTATGGCTACACCTTC
NA	TRBV6-1	TRBJ1-4	NA	CASTRLGTTNEKLFF	TGTGCCAGTACCCGACTCGGGACAACTAATGAAAAACTGTTTTTT
NA	TRBV5-1	TRBJ1-1	TRBD1	CASTTGTGNTEAFF	TGCGCCAGCACTACCGGGACAGGGAACACTGAAGCTTTCTTT
NA	TRBV4-1	TRBJ1-2	TRBD1	CASSHGQGMANYGYTF	TGCGCCAGCAGCCATGGACAGGGGATGGCGAACTATGGCTACACCTTC
once	TRBV2	TRBJ2-3	TRBD2	CASSGGRGALSGTQYF	TGTGCCAGCAGTGGGGGGCGGGGGGCCCTGAGTGGTACGCAGTATTTT
NA	TRBV7-3	TRBJ2-5	NA	CASSPRPGLRYQETQYF	TGTGCCAGCAGCCCGCGGCCGGGACTGAGGTACCAAGAGACCCAGTACTTC
NA	TRBV19	TRBJ2-5	NA	CASSNKRAQETQYF	TGTGCCAGTAGTAACAAGAGGGCGCAAGAGACCCAGTACTTC
NA	TRBV11-2	TRBJ1-2	TRBD1	CASSLWQGAGGYTF	TGTGCCAGCAGCTTATGGCAGGGGGCAGGTGGCTACACCTTC
NA	TRBV5-1	TRBJ2-3	TRBD2	CASSTTSGGGYTQYF	TGCGCCAGCAGCACGACTAGCGGGGGGGGTTATACGCAGTATTTT